This T cell receptor (beta chain) was sequenced in a study of shared clonotypes between healthy human individuals (dated by TCRdb to about 2020). At the level of the whole study: The cohort comprised a couple of women and a few men aged 18 to 49 years. To increase sequencing depth and limit assay-specific biases, different laboratories used diverse techniques to prepare libraries and sequence TCR repertoires. Each donor's leukapheresis produced roughly between about 0.9 and 9.5 billion PBMCs. For each donor, three plates each were used for CD4 naive and CD4 memory, two plates were used for CD8 naive, and one plate was used for CD8 memory. Blood TCR repertoires of five healthy adults were deeply sequenced to estimate repertoire size and the extent of clonotype sharing between individuals. Broad study findings and their caveats: Across a handful of donors, about 4.5% of naive CD4, approximately 3.6% of naive CD8, 2.3% of memory CD4, and about 0.4% of memory CD8 clonotypes were shared. Only blood was sampled, and tissue TCR repertoires likely differ from those in blood. Because the study included only a small number of donors, the genetic and exposure-history diversity represented was limited. Pairwise subsampling led to the expectation that sequencing depth would affect the degree of clonotype sharing among donors. Compared with non-shared clonotypes, the clonotypes found in all four sorted-subset donors had higher generation probabilities. Naive subsets generally had larger estimated clonotype richness than memory subsets. Incomplete sequencing was indicated by rarefaction of sorted-subset datasets, despite the large sequencing depth.

The donors were healthy, HIV-negative adults who had no recently reported acute infections or vaccinations. Every donor was a Caucasian adult residing in Nashville, Tennessee, USA. CD4+ T cells were enriched through magnetic negative selection, after which naive cells were positively selected on CD45RA and the remaining negative fraction served as the memory subset. Blood was collected by leukapheresis, and PBMCs were isolated by Ficoll-Histopaque density gradient centrifugation and then cryopreserved in liquid nitrogen vapor phase. Analytical flow cytometry was used to check the purity and quantity of each magnetically sorted T cell population. Genomic DNA was isolated from each sorted fraction and quantified by UV absorbance on a Nanodrop 2000c. Regarding this clone: There is no known antigen for this receptor. No base quality information exists; no much larger clone differs at one position.

A distance of 12 bases separates the germline ends of V and J, which lose 0 bases and 4 bases respectively. The germline V gene yields MNHEY for CDR1 and SVGAGI for CDR2. The CDR3 sequence holds 15 residues, the cysteine and phenylalanine included. The CDR3 DNA has 45 bases and is translated from base 1. TCR CDR3 regions were amplified from genomic DNA by multiplex PCR using the deep immunoSEQ assay. For each cell subset, the extracted genomic DNA was distributed evenly across all wells of several immunoSEQ 96-well plates, and each plate served as one replicate. For sorted subsets, about 200 ng genomic DNA, equal to about 30,000 T cell genomes, was loaded into each replicate PCR. Purified libraries were measured with a Qubit 3.0 fluorometer, size-checked on a Bioanalyzer 2100, and measured again with the KAPA Library Quantification kit. Each immunoSEQ 96-well plate was sequenced on its own single-read 150-cycle Illumina NextSeq 550 flow cell. Regarding the original processing steps: Because only junctional sequences without quality scores were contained in the immunoSEQ output, filtering matching that applied to full-length reads could not be performed. Sequences were annotated with PyIR, a Python wrapper for IgBLAST v1.9, using IMGT germline references to assign V/J genes and CDR3. Reads with weak V/J assignments (E-value above 1e-6), missing CDR3, stop codons, out-of-frame junctions, or ambiguous translated residues were removed. V3J clonotypes were defined by identical inferred V gene, J gene, and CDR3 amino acid sequence. Percentage overlap between repertoires was computed as shared unique clonotypes divided by the size of the smaller repertoire. Three approaches were used to assess repertoire richness: RTK rarefaction, the Chao1 estimator, and Recon v2.1 estimates of unobserved clonotypes. OLGA was used to compute generation probabilities for all TCRbeta clonotypes that the gDNA method yielded from a handful of donors. TCRdb stores this immuneACCESS table with in-frame sequences only. Part of the clones is absent; in the studies checked, under half of the shortfall reflects unresolved V genes, and no reason is known for the rest. V and J calls and clone size follow that table, whereas D and trimming were derived from the DNA. A total of 2 million to 2.5 million clones appear in this sample, 95% of them only once. Together, the top ten hold over 0.1% of the sample.

Sequencing was done on a sample of naive CD4+ T cells sorted from blood. Sample cell subset or site, as interpreted from the label and publication: CD45RA+ positively selected. The sequence came from a man between 18 and 35 years old in good health. In this chain, TRBV6-5 is recombined with TRBJ1-1; a weak D assignment points to TRBD1 (6 bases agree). The DNA sequence is TGTGCCAGCAGTTACTCGTATTCAGGGGTCACTGAAGCTTTCTTT. The resulting protein is CASSYSYSGVTEAFF.